One and the same sample provided the 15 T cell receptor beta chains below, sequenced in a study of cytomegalovirus exposure and HLA in healthy donors. With 60 Vbeta and 13 Jbeta primers, the PCR was carried out. The method was immunoSEQ multiplex PCR; TCRdb's version includes in-frame clones alone and lacks a portion of them. This sample has 150,000 or so clones, with around four fifths found just once. Sequences were obtained from PBMCs. The receptors stem from a man aged 25-45 years in good health and CMV-seronegative.

This clone came up once. V usage is TRBV7-3 and J usage is TRBJ2-5; 7 bases line up with TRBD2. Germline CDR1 SGHTA, CDR2 FQGTGA. The CDR3 runs to 15 residues. J was trimmed by 2 bases and V by 2 bases; bases with no gene match: 5. CDR3 sequence (DNA): TGTGCCAGCAGCTTAGCCGGGACTATACAAGAGACCCAGTACTTC. It translates to CASSLAGTIQETQYF.

The rearrangement links TRBV10-3 to TRBJ2-1; TRBD1 is a possible D gene (5 bases). The CDR3 is 14 amino acids. Trimming stripped 8 bases from V and 7 bases from J, with 18 bases between. Germline V gene sequence: CDR1 ENHRY, CDR2 SYGVKD. CDR3 in amino acids: CAIGAPLPMNEQFF. DNA of the CDR3: TGTGCCATCGGGGCCCCTCTACCTATGAATGAGCAGTTCTTC.

The J gene is TRBJ2-3, the V gene TRBV18, with TRBD1 matching over 7 bases. This CDR3 contains 15 residues. The V segment lost 0 bases and the J segment 2 bases; nucleotides outside the gene matches: 2. Germline values: CDR1 KGHSH, CDR2 LQKENI. The CDR3 nucleotides are TGTGCCAGCTCACCACCGGGACAGTACACAGATACGCAGTATTTT. This encodes CASSPPGQYTDTQYF.

The rearrangement joins TRBV2 to TRBJ2-3; perhaps TRBD2 as D (6 bases). The ends were cut back, 8 bases at V and 2 bases at J, with 11 bases in the middle. The germline V gene has CDR1 SNHLY and CDR2 FYNNEI. This CDR3 comprises 13 residues. CDR3 protein: CASGRETTDTQYF. CDR3 nucleotides: TGTGCCAGCGGCCGGGAGACCACAGATACGCAGTATTTT.

This clone was seen just once. The V call is TRBV4-1, the J call TRBJ1-2, with D unclear. The germline CDR1 and CDR2 sequences are MGHRA and YSYEKL. The CDR3 runs 11 residues. The V end lost 3 bases, the J end lost 8 bases, and 7 bases lay between the germline ends. For the CDR3, the DNA is TGCGCCAGCAGCCAGATCGGGGGCTACACCTTC. Encoded protein: CASSQIGGYTF.

The count of this clone is one. This chain connects TRBV27 to TRBJ2-7; TRBD1 matches at 9 bases. The ends lost 4 bases at V and 7 bases at J; junction bases unmatched: 11. Looked up from germline, CDR1 is MNHEY and CDR2 is SMNVEV (reference sequence). This CDR3 has 15 amino acids. CDR3 residues: CASSYLDRGYEEQYF. CDR3 DNA sequence: TGTGCCAGCAGTTACCTGGACAGGGGATATGAGGAGCAGTACTTC.

The gene calls are TRBV6-8 and TRBJ2-7; D not certain. This CDR3 region has 14 residues. Germline V CDR1 and CDR2: MNHGY, SAAAGT. V was clipped by 9 bases and J by 0 bases, with 15 bases between them. DNA of the CDR3: TGTGCCAGTCTCACCGGGTCGTACTCCTACGAGCAGTACTTC. Its protein is CASLTGSYSYEQYF.

The chain combines TRBV2 with TRBJ2-3; 7 bases match TRBD2. The J segment lost 2 bases and the V segment lost 6 bases, leaving 5 bases of the junction unmatched. The CDR3 runs 14 residues. Germline V CDR1 and CDR2: SNHLY, FYNNEI. In DNA, the CDR3 is TGTGCCAGCAGGAAGCGGGACTCCACAGATACGCAGTATTTT. Translating it yields CASRKRDSTDTQYF.

V is TRBV10-3 and J is TRBJ1-1; TRBD1 is a possible D gene (6 bases). The CDR3 contains 15 residues. The V end lost 3 bases, the J end lost 0 bases, and 11 bases lay between the germline ends. Per germline, CDR1 ENHRY and CDR2 SYGVKD. CDR3 in DNA: TGTGCCATCAGTGATCAGGGGACACTGAACACTGAAGCTTTCTTT. As protein: CAISDQGTLNTEAFF.

This sequence joins TRBV5-1 and TRBJ2-5, with 11 nucleotides matching TRBD1. CDR1 is SGHRS, CDR2 YFSETQ, per germline. V dropped 3 bases and J dropped 2; count of bases not matched to a gene: 3. The CDR3 totals 15 residues. The CDR3: CASSSRDRGQETQYF. The CDR3 region has the DNA TGCGCCAGCAGCTCCCGGGACAGGGGGCAAGAGACCCAGTACTTC. Filled out from reference TRBV5-1 and TRBJ2-5, the complete variable domain reads KAGVTQTPRYLIKTRGQQVTLSCSPISGHRSVSWYQQTPGQGLQFLFEYFSETQRNKGNFPGRFSGRQFSNSRSEMNVSTLELGDSALYLCASSSRDRGQETQYFGPGTRLLVL.

The rearrangement links TRBV25-1 to TRBJ2-7, with 12 bases lining up with TRBD1. V was clipped by 2 bases and J by 5 bases; unmatched bases: 7. Germline V gene sequence: CDR1 MGHDK, CDR2 SYGVNS. The CDR3 extends over 16 amino acids. This chain's CDR3 is CASSEPGQGASHEQYF. CDR3 bases: TGTGCCAGCAGTGAACCGGGACAGGGGGCGTCCCACGAGCAGTACTTC.

The gene calls are TRBV19 and TRBJ1-4; D gene uncertain. CDR1 and CDR2 from the germline V gene are LNHDA and SQIVND (reference sequence). CDR3 size: 17 residues. V was pared by 9 bases and J by 0 bases, with 20 bases between. Written as DNA, the CDR3 is TGTGCCAGAAGCGTGTTGGGTACGGCCGCAACTAATGAAAAACTGTTTTTT. As protein: CARSVLGTAATNEKLFF.

V usage is TRBV7-2 and J usage is TRBJ1-2; the D is unclear. The CDR3 runs 12 residues. V lost 5 bases and J 5 bases, leaving 9 bases between the germline ends. The germline CDR1 and CDR2 sequences are SGHTA and FQGNSA. The CDR3 DNA is TGTGCCAGCAGCCCTAGTAGATATGGCTACACCTTC. The encoded protein is CASSPSRYGYTF.

The V call is TRBV7-9, the J call TRBJ2-1; TRBD1 aligns across 9 bases. CDR1 is SEHNR and CDR2 is FQNEAQ in the germline V gene (reference sequence). The CDR3 has 14 amino acids. Trimming took 5 bases from V and 4 from J; bases not matched to a gene: 3. CDR3 sequence reads: CASSQGTGYNEQFF. In DNA form, the CDR3 reads TGTGCCAGCAGCCAGGGGACAGGGTACAATGAGCAGTTCTTC.

The CDR3 sequence is CASSAGVFGANVLTF. DNA of the CDR3: TGCGCCAGCAGCGCAGGGGTTTTTGGGGCCAACGTCCTGACTTTC. The chain is built from TRBV5-1 and TRBJ2-6, with a tentative D call TRBD1 (6 bases). V lost 4 bases and J 3 bases, leaving 11 bases between the germline ends. Germline V CDR1 and CDR2: SGHRS, YFSETQ. CDR3 size: 15 residues.